The sequence of this T cell receptor beta chain was determined in a study of blood T cells in healthy people across ages. Turning to this clonotype: Its matching antigen is unknown.

This CDR3 has 15 residues. V was cut by 8 bases and J by 0 bases, with 11 bases left in between. Per the germline V gene, CDR1 is LGHNA and CDR2 is YSLEER. Study observations and caveats: Aged donors had fewer naive CD4+ cells and lower diversity than long-lived donors.

A J-beta primer mix and a sample-barcoded 5' primer were used in a second PCR of about 6 to 12 cycles. MiXCR, run by TCRdb on the 5' RACE reads, gives a single entry per CDR3 protein. Here the sample spans over 1,500,000 distinct CDR3 sequences, 30% to 40% being singletons. Sequenced sample: blood. This sequence joins TRBV4-3 and TRBJ2-6, with no clear D. This TCR came from a human donor in good health. CDR3 sequence reads: CASQDLGSGANVLTF. The CDR3 DNA reads TGCGCCAGCCAAGATCTGGGCTCTGGGGCCAACGTCCTGACTTTC.